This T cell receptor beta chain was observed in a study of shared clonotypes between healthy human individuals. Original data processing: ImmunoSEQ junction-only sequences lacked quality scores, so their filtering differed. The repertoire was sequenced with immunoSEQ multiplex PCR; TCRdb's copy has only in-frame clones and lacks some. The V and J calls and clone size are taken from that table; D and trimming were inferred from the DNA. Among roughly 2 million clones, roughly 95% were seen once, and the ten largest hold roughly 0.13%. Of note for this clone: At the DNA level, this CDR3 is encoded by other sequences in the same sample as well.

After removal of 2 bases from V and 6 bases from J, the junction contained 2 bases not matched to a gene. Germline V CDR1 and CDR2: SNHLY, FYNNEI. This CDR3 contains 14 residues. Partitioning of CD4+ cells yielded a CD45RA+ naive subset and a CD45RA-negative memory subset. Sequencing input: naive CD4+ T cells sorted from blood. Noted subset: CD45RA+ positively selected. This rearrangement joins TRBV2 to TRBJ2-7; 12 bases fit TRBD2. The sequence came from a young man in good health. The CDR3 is CASSEKLAGGEQYF. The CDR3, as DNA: TGTGCCAGCAGTGAAAAACTAGCGGGGGGCGAGCAGTACTTC.